What follows is one T cell receptor (beta chain) and its context. This clone was detected a few times. It has no known antigen specificity. No quality values exist for individual bases; no much larger clone is one base distant. Participants in the prospective study were enrolled through a virtual design, were aged roughly 18 to 100 years, and lived in roughly 26 United States geographic areas. To assign participants to cohorts, the prospective study relied on clinical history that participants themselves reported in a screening survey and a study questionnaire. ImmuneRACE Cohort 3 recovered participants were defined by two consecutive negative NP/OP PCR tests, healthcare professional clearance, or symptom resolution. In the prospective study, whole blood, serum and a nasopharyngeal or oropharyngeal swab were collected from each participant by mobile phlebotomists. Additional blood draws and questionnaires over an approximately two-month period could optionally be provided by prospective study participants. Prospective study blood samples were shipped either frozen or at room temperature before DNA extraction.

This sample is drawn from a study of blood T cell repertoires in COVID-19 (TCRdb year 2020). For context, the study as a whole: Samples from collaborators originated in the United States, Italy and Spain and spanned both the acute and convalescent phases of COVID-19. Sample metadata almost always included a de-identified subject ID, COVID-19 status, age in years and sex. Where available, HLA class I and class II types were obtained from metadata supplied by the sample provider rather than from assay-based typing. The prospective study material was composed of cDNA or gDNA derived from T cells, B-cell-depleted T cells, or PBMCs. Subjects who had been exposed to COVID-19, were actively infected with it, or had recovered from it provided the deeply sampled blood TCRbeta repertoires that made up the dataset. The repertoires were released in a freely available public database intended as a resource for research on the immune response to SARS-CoV-2. Samples came from the ongoing ImmuneRACE study (first 160 participants) plus 1,254 subjects from 6 global collaborators.

V sheds 1 base and J sheds 4 bases, leaving 13 bases between their ends. CDR1 and CDR2, looked up from the germline V gene, are SNHLY and FYNNEI. The cysteine opens and the phenylalanine closes a CDR3 of 15 amino acids. The sequence is cut down to CDR3 DNA, 45 bases in frame from base 1. Overall results and qualifications from the work: How much clinical and demographic metadata was included differed by source and by participant, and the metadata was provided uncurated.

TCRbeta CDR3 regions were amplified from genomic DNA by means of the immunoSEQ Assay, a bias-controlled multiplex PCR. The study's processing was this. Nucleated cell counts per sample were estimated from amplification of reference gene primers within the assay. To quantify the absolute abundance of each unique TCRbeta CDR3 rearrangement, sequence reads were collapsed and filtered. For each sample, productive Simpson clonality was calculated as the square root of Simpson's diversity index over productive rearrangements. This immuneACCESS table, as held by TCRdb, lists in-frame sequences with V and J called but not all clones. Of the missing ones, under half trace to an unresolved V gene in checked studies; the others have no known cause. Clone size and the V and J calls come from that table; the DNA yielded D and trimming. The sample table contains 250,000 to 350,000 clones; only one count was recorded for roughly 86% of them. The ten largest make up about 5.4% of the sample.

The TCR sequence derives from a woman in her 30s who had recovered from COVID-19. This receptor chain uses TRBV2 and TRBJ1-2; perhaps TRBD1 is the D gene, with 6 bases matching. Sequences were obtained from PBMCs or T cells enriched from blood (not recorded which). The CDR3 here reads CASSEDRDIGYGYTF. The base sequence is TGTGCCAGCAGTGAAGACAGGGACATTGGCTATGGCTACACCTTC.